The 3 T cell receptor beta chains below all came from one sample that was sequenced in a study of blood T cell repertoires in COVID-19. The table came from immunoSEQ multiplex PCR; TCRdb's copy has only in-frame clones and leaves some out. The sample lists about 45,000 clones; nearly 80% were seen once. The sequenced sample was peripheral blood. These receptors were obtained from a man between 65 and 85 years old with acute or convalescent COVID-19.

A single count supports this clone. The gene calls are TRBV3-1 (or the pseudogene TRBV3-2) and TRBJ1-5; maybe TRBD1 (5 bases). Germline V CDR1 and CDR2: LGHDT, YNNKEL (reference sequence). The V gene lost 4 bases and the J gene lost 1 base, with 17 bases spanning the gap. The CDR3 has 17 amino acids. CDR3: CASSPTPGGESNQPQHF. CDR3 coding DNA: TGTGCCAGCAGCCCTACTCCCGGGGGGGAGAGCAATCAGCCCCAGCATTTT.

V and J are TRBV19 and TRBJ1-5, with 8 bases aligning to TRBD1. The CDR3 spans 15 residues. The junction had 9 bases not matched to a gene; V was cut back by 4 bases and J by 7 bases. In germline, CDR1 is LNHDA, CDR2 SQIVND (reference sequence). CDR3 nucleotide sequence: TGTGCCAGTAGTACCCGACAGGGGATCGACCAGCCCCAGCATTTT. Its protein is CASSTRQGIDQPQHF.

The chain combines TRBV29-1 with TRBJ1-5, with D tentatively TRBD1 (6 bases). The CDR3 is 13 amino acids. Deletions cut 5 bases from V and 4 bases from J, with 12 bases between. Germline V gives CDR1 SQVTM, CDR2 ANQGSEA. The CDR3 here is CSVRDNINQPQHF. In nucleotides, the CDR3 is TGCAGCGTTCGGGACAACATAAATCAGCCCCAGCATTTT.